The following is a TCR beta chain sequence with its context. Its antigen is unidentified. Under the authors' procedure: Out-of-frame sequences were removed, leaving a few million distinct TCRbeta sequences. Libraries were prepared by immunoSEQ multiplex PCR; TCRdb keeps only in-frame clonotypes and omits some of them. The DNA gave D and trimming, while V, J and clone size come from that table. The sample shows more than 55,000 clones, approximately 78% of them seen only once. The sort gate was single viable CD3+CD4+CD8-CD45RO+ cells for memory CD4+ T cells. CDR3 length equals 14 residues. Germline loops: CDR1 SEHNR, CDR2 FQNEAQ (reference sequence). Trimming pared 1 base from V and 7 bases from J, leaving 10 bases between. The entry originates in a study of memory CD4+ T cells and cytomegalovirus serostatus. About the research overall: Donors were healthy Belgian adults, 10 or so CMV seropositive and 20 to 25 seronegative. Study findings and constraints: CD4+ memory repertoires contained about two fifths of the 164 reported CMV TCRbeta sequences. A US-trained random forest predicted CMV serostatus with median AUC around 0.91.

The gene calls are TRBV7-9 and TRBJ2-2; a possible D gene is TRBD1 (5 bases). The source material was memory CD4+ T cells from blood. The clonotype was recovered from an adult in good health and CMV-seronegative. The CDR3: CASSLGREVGELFF. The CDR3 DNA reads TGTGCCAGCAGCTTAGGCAGGGAAGTCGGGGAGCTGTTTTTT.